This T cell receptor (beta chain) is drawn from a study of blood T cell repertoires in COVID-19. The wider study: The United States, Italy and Spain were the sources of the acute and convalescent COVID-19 samples. T cells, B-cell-depleted T cells, or PBMCs supplied cDNA or gDNA.

This clone was counted a single time. J lost 0 bases, V lost 6 bases, and 17 bases had no gene match. Germline assignment: CDR1 MNHEY and CDR2 SMNVEV (reference sequence). This CDR3 contains 19 residues. The protocol was immunoSEQ multiplex PCR, while the TCRdb copy is restricted to in-frame clones and leaves out a portion. The sample contains approximately 270,000 clones, approximately 84% of which appear only once. The sequence was obtained from a person aged 70 to 80 with COVID-19, enrolled during active disease. Sample: peripheral blood. The gene calls are TRBV27 and TRBJ2-3, with 8 bases aligning to TRBD2. The CDR3 sequence is CASSPDPTRRGASTDTQYF. For the CDR3, the DNA is TGTGCCAGCAGCCCAGACCCTACGAGGCGGGGGGCCAGCACAGATACGCAGTATTTT.